This T cell receptor beta chain was retrieved from a study of T cell responses to AZD1222 COVID-19 vaccine. General study points: Donors, mostly white British, included more females; clonal diversity was possibly underestimated. Sampled repertoires all dated from after the peak T cell response.

V lost 4 bases and J 4 bases, leaving 11 bases between the germline ends. Germline V gene data show CDR1 as SGHNT and CDR2 as YENEEA. This CDR3 contains 13 residues. Some clones are missing from TCRdb's copy, which holds only in-frame ones; the method was immunoSEQ multiplex PCR. The sample lists some 120,000 clones, 70% to 90% occurring once. In regard to this clone: Its specificity is not known.

Sequenced material: peripheral blood, taken on day 0 of AZD1222 vaccination. The chain combines TRBV11-3 with TRBJ2-7, with a possible D match to TRBD1 (6 bases). This clonotype originated in an adult in good health. This CDR3 reads CASSSYRAYEQYF. Here the CDR3 DNA reads TGTGCCAGCAGCTCCTACAGGGCATACGAGCAGTACTTC.